A selection of T cell receptor beta chains follows, all from one sample in a study of T cell responses to AZD1222 COVID-19 vaccine. TCRdb keeps only in-frame clones here, not all; method: immunoSEQ multiplex PCR. The table lists 140,000 to 150,000 clones, 92% of them singletons. This material consisted of peripheral blood, taken 28 days after the second AZD1222 dose. Every receptor here comes from an adult who received the AZD1222 COVID-19 vaccine. The CDR3 runs from the conserved cysteine through the conserved F or W.

TRBV19	TRBJ2-3	CASRILGGRTDTQYF
TRBV10-3	TRBJ1-1	CAISDGTLMNTEAFF
TRBV7-3	TRBJ2-7	CASSLLASGAYEQYF
TRBV7-3	TRBJ2-5	CASSLHARGETQYF
TRBV7-8	TRBJ1-4	CASTGPPSHEKLFF
TRBV5-8	TRBJ1-3	CASSLQGWIGNTIYF
TRBV7-6	TRBJ1-5	CASSLLEGRGNQPQHF
TRBV4-1	TRBJ2-1	CASSQDWTEYNEQFF
TRBV7-9	TRBJ1-6	CASSLRDTNSPLHF
TRBV25-1	TRBJ2-2	CASSEAGYTGELFF
TRBV28	TRBJ1-5	CASSLSGQFYSNQPQHF